Listed here is a single TCR beta chain. Its target is not known. The data stem from a study of OX40 agonist ivuxolimab in advanced cancers. Overall study: Subjects had a mean age of about 61 years, with a range of about 20 to 85; around 80% were male. Study-level results: Expanded peripheral T cells had an undetermined antigen specificity. Normalized T-cell clonal expansion was also low in a subset of nonresponders.

Germline V lookup: CDR1 SEHNR, CDR2 FQNEAQ (reference sequence). The germline V and J ends were trimmed by 0 bases and 1 base, with 12 bases remaining between them. The CDR3 length is 16 residues. Some clones are missing from TCRdb's copy, which holds only in-frame ones; the method was immunoSEQ multiplex PCR. The sample has roughly 50,000 clones; 92% are singletons. The sample in question was CD4+ or CD8+ T cells sorted from blood, obtained in a trial of the OX40 agonist ivuxolimab. The sequence derives from an adult with an advanced solid tumor such as melanoma, head and neck, liver or kidney cancer. The rearrangement links TRBV7-9 to TRBJ1-1; possibly TRBD1 for D (5 bases). In DNA form, the CDR3 reads TGTGCCAGCAGCTTAGCCCTAGACAGAGAGAACACTGAAGCTTTCTTT. Amino acids: CASSLALDRENTEAFF.